This T cell receptor beta chain comes out of a study of cytotoxic CD8 clonotypes in ibrutinib-treated CLL. About the study: Among patients, 24 responded partially and 2 completely; approximately 14 then stayed remitted and around twelve progressed after median around 70 months. Points from the study as a whole: Clonality was higher at baseline than in age-matched healthy donors and tracked circulating CD8+ T-cell counts. Under treatment, the uncommon public clonotypes either contracted or remained stable.

Details on this clone: The antigen remains unidentified.

Only in-frame clones appear in the TCRdb table, and some are missing; sequencing was by immunoSEQ multiplex PCR. The sample carries some 150,000 clones, approximately 80% recorded once. Germline-derived CDR1 and CDR2 are SGDLS and YYNGEE. V was trimmed by 3 bases and J by 2 bases, leaving 18 bases between them. The CDR3 covers 17 residues. Genomic DNA in a quantity of about 2.1 micrograms was derived from cryopreserved PBMCs for TCR beta libraries. The sequence was collected from a human donor with chronic lymphocytic leukemia. Sequenced material: PBMCs, taken after 12 months of ibrutinib treatment. This rearrangement joins TRBV9 to TRBJ2-1, with D perhaps TRBD1 or TRBD2 (6 bases each). CDR3 residues: CASSAYRGQGTYNEQFF. In nucleotides, the CDR3 is TGTGCCAGCAGCGCTTACCGGGGGCAAGGGACCTACAATGAGCAGTTCTTC.